This record covers a single TCR beta chain. This CDR3 region has 17 residues. Germline V gives CDR1 MNHEY, CDR2 SMNVEV (reference sequence). Trimming at V came to 2 bases and at J to 7 bases, leaving 10 bases not matched to a gene. This record comes from a study of blood T cell repertoires in COVID-19. Turning to the study itself: Both acute and convalescent COVID-19 samples were obtained from the United States, Italy and Spain. The analysed material was cDNA or gDNA that came from T cells, B-cell-depleted T cells, or PBMCs.

Method: immunoSEQ multiplex PCR; TCRdb's copy keeps in-frame clones and lacks some. The sample contains about 97,000 clones, approximately 90% of which appear only once. The sequencing input was peripheral blood. This TCR came from a man aged 50-59 years with acute or convalescent COVID-19. The chain carries TRBV27 and TRBJ2-1, with 11 positions matching TRBD2. The CDR3 DNA follows: TGTGCCAGCAGTTTAAGGCCCCCGACTAGCGGGGCTAATGAGCAGTTCTTC. It codes for CASSLRPPTSGANEQFF.